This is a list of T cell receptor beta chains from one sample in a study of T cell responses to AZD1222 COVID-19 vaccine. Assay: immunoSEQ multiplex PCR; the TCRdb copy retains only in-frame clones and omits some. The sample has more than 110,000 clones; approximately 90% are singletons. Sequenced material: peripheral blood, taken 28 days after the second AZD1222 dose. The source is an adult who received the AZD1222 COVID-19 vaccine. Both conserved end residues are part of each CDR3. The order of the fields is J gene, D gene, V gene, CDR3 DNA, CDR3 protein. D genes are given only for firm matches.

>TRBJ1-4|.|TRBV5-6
TGTGCCAGCAGCTTGATACAAAATATAGAACTGTTTTTT
CASSLIQNIELFF
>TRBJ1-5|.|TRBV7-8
TGTGCCAGCAGCTTAGGAACCAAACTCGACAATCAGCCCCAGCATTTT
CASSLGTKLDNQPQHF
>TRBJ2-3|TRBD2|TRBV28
TGTGCCAGTTCCTCCTACGGGGGGGGCACAGATACGCAGTATTTT
CASSSYGGGTDTQYF
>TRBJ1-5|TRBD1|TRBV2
TGTGCCAGCAGTGAGGGACAGGGGGGTCCCCAGCATTTT
CASSEGQGGPQHF
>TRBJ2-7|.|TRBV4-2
TGTGCCAGCAGCCCCTCCGCCACAGGGGAGGGCTACGAGCAGTACTTC
CASSPSATGEGYEQYF
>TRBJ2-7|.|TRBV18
TGTGCCAGCTCACCGGGCAGGAGGACCTACGAGCAGTACTTC
CASSPGRRTYEQYF
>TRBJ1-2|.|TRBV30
TGTGCCTGGAGTGCCTTCGGCAGGGCAATTAACTATGGCTACACCTTC
CAWSAFGRAINYGYTF
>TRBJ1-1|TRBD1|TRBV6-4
TGTGCCAGCAGGGGGGACAGGGAGAACACTGAAGCTTTCTTT
CASRGDRENTEAFF
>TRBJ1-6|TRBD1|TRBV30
TGTGCCTGGATCCCAGGGGGCGCGGATTCACCCCTCCACTTT
CAWIPGGADSPLHF
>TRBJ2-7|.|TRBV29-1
TGCAGCGTTGTAGGAGACTCCTACGAGCAGTACTTC
CSVVGDSYEQYF
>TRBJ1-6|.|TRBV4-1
TGCGCCAGCAGCCGGACAGACAGCCGGAATTCACCCCTCCACTTT
CASSRTDSRNSPLHF